The rows below give T cell receptor beta chains drawn from one sample of a study of T cells after posttransplantation cyclophosphamide. The repertoire was sequenced with immunoSEQ multiplex PCR; TCRdb's copy has only in-frame clones and lacks some. This table holds fewer than 25,000 clones, 86% found once. Sequencing input: PBMCs. These receptors were collected from a woman in her fifties or sixties with a blood cancer, CMV-positive, and with a related stem cell donor. CDR3s include the opening cysteine and the closing phenylalanine or tryptophan. The D gene is left open where the match is weak. Some rows mark clone size as missing; the rest say once, few, many or name a class of expanded clone.

DNA	CDR3	V	size	D	J
TGTGCCAGCAGCAAGTGGGCGACTAGCGGGATTGGTGATACGCAGTATTTT	CASSKWATSGIGDTQYF	TRBV7-9	.	TRBD2	TRBJ2-3
TGTGCCAGCAAGGAGTCGGGACAGGGGGCAATTAGCTACACCTTC	CASKESGQGAISYTF	TRBV6-5	.	TRBD1	TRBJ1-2
TGTGCCAGCAGCTTGGAGGCTAGCGGGAAACACGAGCAGTACTTC	CASSLEASGKHEQYF	TRBV5-8	once	TRBD2	TRBJ2-7
TGTGCCGCTAGATATGGAGGTCGGACCGGGGAGCTGTTTTTT	CAARYGGRTGELFF	TRBV19	.	.	TRBJ2-2
TGTGCCAGTAGTGGGACATCAAGAAACACCATATATTTT	CASSGTSRNTIYF	TRBV19	few	.	TRBJ1-3
TGTGCCAGCTCACCAAAGCCCCCCGAGACCCAGTACTTC	CASSPKPPETQYF	TRBV18	.	.	TRBJ2-5
TGTGCCAGCAGCCTAGGTCTAAACACCGGGGAGCTGTTTTTT	CASSLGLNTGELFF	TRBV11-1	.	.	TRBJ2-2
TGTGCGGGTTCGGCGGGAGCTTCAGATACGCAGTATTTT	CAGSAGASDTQYF	TRBV30	.	TRBD2	TRBJ2-3
TGTGCCAGCAGCTTAGACGGGGTTGGCGAGCAGTACTTC	CASSLDGVGEQYF	TRBV11-2	once	.	TRBJ2-7
TGTGCCAGCAGCGCCGGACAGGCCACAGATACGCAGTATTTT	CASSAGQATDTQYF	TRBV7-3	.	TRBD1	TRBJ2-3
TGCGCCAGCAGCCAGACCGGGACTAAGGGTGCTGGAAACACCATATATTTT	CASSQTGTKGAGNTIYF	TRBV4-1	.	.	TRBJ1-3
TGTGCCAGCAGCTCGCCGGGACTAGCGGGAGTCTACAATGAGCAGTTCTTC	CASSSPGLAGVYNEQFF	TRBV11-3	once	TRBD2	TRBJ2-1
TGTGCCACCAGCAGCAGTCTCTTTGACAGTACAAGCGAGACCCAGTACTTC	CATSSSLFDSTSETQYF	TRBV15	.	.	TRBJ2-5
TGTGCCAGCAGCCTACTCACAGGGGGAGGCTACACCTTC	CASSLLTGGGYTF	TRBV5-6	.	TRBD1	TRBJ1-2
TGTGCCAGCTCACCACGGGGCCACGAGCAGTACTTC	CASSPRGHEQYF	TRBV18	.	.	TRBJ2-7
TGTGCCAGCTCATCCATAGCGGGACATGGGACAGATACGCAGTATTTT	CASSSIAGHGTDTQYF	TRBV18	once	TRBD2	TRBJ2-3
TGTGCCAGCAGTTACTCCACTAGTTACGAGCAGTACTTC	CASSYSTSYEQYF	TRBV6-6	.	.	TRBJ2-7
TGTGCCTGGACAGGGGTAGGAAACACCATATATTTT	CAWTGVGNTIYF	TRBV30	.	.	TRBJ1-3
TGTGCCAGCCAGTCGACAGGTTTTAGTAAGCAGTACTTC	CASQSTGFSKQYF	TRBV27	.	.	TRBJ2-7
TGTGCCAGCAGCGGAGACCGTTACGAGCAGTACTTC	CASSGDRYEQYF	TRBV5-6	medium-sized	.	TRBJ2-7
TGTGCCAGCAGCTCGGGACTAGCCAAAAATCCCCACGAGCAGTACTTC	CASSSGLAKNPHEQYF	TRBV5-4	.	TRBD2	TRBJ2-7
TGCGCCAGCAGCTTGGAGGCCGCAGGGGGCGGTCAGCCCCAGCATTTT	CASSLEAAGGGQPQHF	TRBV5-1	.	TRBD1	TRBJ1-5
TGTGCCAGCTCACCAAGTCGCAGGGATAACACCTACGAGCAGTACTTC	CASSPSRRDNTYEQYF	TRBV18	.	.	TRBJ2-7
TGCGCCAGCAGCTCGACGGAAAGGGGGGGCTACACCTTC	CASSSTERGGYTF	TRBV5-1	.	.	TRBJ1-2
TGTGCCAGCTCACCTACCCGGGACAACCCTCGGGAGCAGTACTTC	CASSPTRDNPREQYF	TRBV18	few	.	TRBJ2-7
TGCGCCAGCAGTCAGGAGAGACCTACCGGGGAGCTGTTTTTT	CASSQERPTGELFF	TRBV23-1	.	.	TRBJ2-2
TGTGCCAGCAGCCTGTCGGGGGTCGGCGGCTACACCTTC	CASSLSGVGGYTF	TRBV11-2	.	.	TRBJ1-2
TGCAGCGTCAGGATTAGCGGGAGATGGGAGACCCAGTACTTC	CSVRISGRWETQYF	TRBV29-1	once	TRBD2	TRBJ2-5
TGTGCCAGCAGTCTCCAGGGCGGTTCTTTCTTT	CASSLQGGSFF	TRBV6-1	.	.	TRBJ1-1
TGTGCCAGCAGTGGGACTAGCGGGAGCCTACAAGAGACCCAGTACTTC	CASSGTSGSLQETQYF	TRBV2	.	TRBD2	TRBJ2-5
TGTGCCAGCAGCCCTAAAGACAGGGGGATGAACACTGAAGCTTTCTTT	CASSPKDRGMNTEAFF	TRBV4-2	.	TRBD1	TRBJ1-1
TGCGCCAGCAGCCAAAATTCAGGGGGCACCGGGGAGCTGTTTTTT	CASSQNSGGTGELFF	TRBV4-1	.	TRBD1	TRBJ2-2
TGTGCCAGCAGTTTACGGCCCCCCGGCGGGAGCTACAATGAGCAGTTCTTC	CASSLRPPGGSYNEQFF	TRBV27	.	TRBD2	TRBJ2-1
TGTGCCAGCAGCCCCCGCGGGAGGGGACGGGCTAATGAAAAACTGTTTTTT	CASSPRGRGRANEKLFF	TRBV5-6	.	.	TRBJ1-4
TGTGCCAGTAGTATCATACACAGCCCCTACGAGCAGTACTTC	CASSIIHSPYEQYF	TRBV19	.	.	TRBJ2-7
TGTGCCAGCAGTGAAGCCCCGGGACAGCCCTACGAGCAGTACTTC	CASSEAPGQPYEQYF	TRBV6-1	.	TRBD1	TRBJ2-7
TGTGCCAGCAGCCCCAGCTTCGGGGGTTCTGCTTTCTTT	CASSPSFGGSAFF	TRBV7-6	.	.	TRBJ1-1